This note documents a single TCR beta chain sequence. The target antigen is unknown. The germline gives CDR1 MDHEN, CDR2 SYDVKM. The CDR3 runs 14 residues. The ends lost 5 bases at V and 7 bases at J; junction bases unmatched: 10. TCRdb's copy holds only in-frame clones and misses some; the assay was immunoSEQ multiplex PCR. In the table there are about 85,000 clones, 80% to 90% of which are singletons. This record comes from a study of T cell responses to AZD1222 COVID-19 vaccine. Study-level information: Second-dose groups at about 4 or about 12 weeks were pooled. Whole-study results and caveats: None of the repertoires were sampled until the peak T cell response had passed.

The clonotype originates from an adult in good health. The chain joins TRBV28 to TRBJ1-2, with 7 bases identical to TRBD1. The sample in question was peripheral blood, obtained on day 0 of AZD1222 vaccination. The CDR3 spells CASSILTGDSGYTF. CDR3 nucleotide sequence: TGTGCCAGCAGTATCCTAACAGGGGACTCTGGCTACACCTTC.